Listed here is a single TCR beta chain. The antigen is undetermined. This sample is drawn from a study of CD8+ T cells in alopecia areata. Study-wide points: Researchers reported that TCR sharing among patients proved less clear than in mice, possibly HLA-linked. Sequenced scalp T cells also include alphabeta T cells resident in normal skin.

Sequencing templates came from extracted RNA that was reverse transcribed into cDNA. The assay was immunoSEQ multiplex PCR, and TCRdb's table has in-frame clones only and misses some. The table includes about 200,000 clones, about 56% detected once. With 2 bases removed from V and 6 bases from J, the gap between germline ends came to 19 bases. The length of the CDR3 is 15 residues. Germline assignment: CDR1 SQVTM and CDR2 ANQGSEA. The source of this sequence is a human donor in good health. The specimen was CD8+ T cells sorted from blood. The chain couples TRBV29-1 to TRBJ1-2; maybe TRBD1 (5 bases). DNA for the CDR3: TGCAGCGTTGAAAATGGGGGGGTCACGCACGATGGCTACACCTTC. As protein: CSVENGGVTHDGYTF. Complete variable domain (other parts from reference TRBV29-1 and TRBJ1-2): SAVISQKPSRDICQRGTSLTIQCQVDSQVTMMFWYRQQPGQSLTLIATANQGSEATYESGFVIDKFPISRPNLTFSTLTVSNMSPEDSSIYLCSVENGGVTHDGYTFGSGTRLTVV.